This record covers a single TCR beta chain. Its specificity is unknown. This record belongs to a study of blood T cells in healthy people across ages. Study observations and caveats: Diversity was estimated from one million T cells, and these estimates were considered underestimates. In long-lived donors, naive CD4+ cell counts and diversity exceeded those of aged donors.

Those donating, healthy Caucasian individuals from Russia, were aged about 6 to 90. A second 7 to 11 cycle PCR used barcoded and J-beta primers. Any given sample supplied a minimum of 3 million CDR3-containing paired-end reads. TCRdb itself ran the 5' RACE reads through MiXCR, one entry per CDR3 protein. The repertoire includes approximately 600,000 distinct CDR3 sequences, under 70% of them detected once, and roughly 34% sits in the top ten. Per the germline V gene, CDR1 is SGHRS and CDR2 is YFSETQ. This CDR3 contains 12 residues. The chain couples TRBV5-1 to TRBJ2-4; D not certain. The J call is in doubt because the DNA end fits TRBJ2-7 better. The sequence came from a man aged 55-75 years in good health. The sequenced sample was blood. The CDR3 here is CASSAAGYEQYF. The CDR3 DNA follows: TGCGCCAGCAGCGCCGCAGGCTACGAGCAGTACTTC.